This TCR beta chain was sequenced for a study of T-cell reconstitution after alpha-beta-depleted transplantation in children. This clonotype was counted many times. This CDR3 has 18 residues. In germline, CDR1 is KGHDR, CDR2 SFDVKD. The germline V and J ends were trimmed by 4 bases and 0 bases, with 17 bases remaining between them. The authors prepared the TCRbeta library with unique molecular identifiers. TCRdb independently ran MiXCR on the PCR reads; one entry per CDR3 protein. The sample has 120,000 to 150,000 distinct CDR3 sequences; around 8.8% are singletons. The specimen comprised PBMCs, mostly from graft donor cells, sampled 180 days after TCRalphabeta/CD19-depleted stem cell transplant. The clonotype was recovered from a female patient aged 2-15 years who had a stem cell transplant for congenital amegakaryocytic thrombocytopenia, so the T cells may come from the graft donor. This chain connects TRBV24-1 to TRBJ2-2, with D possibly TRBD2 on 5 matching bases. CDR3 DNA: TGTGCCACCAGTGAACTCCCAGGTAGGACTCCGAACACCGGGGAGCTGTTTTTT. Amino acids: CATSELPGRTPNTGELFF.